These T cell receptor beta chains were read from a single sample in a study of blood T cell repertoires in COVID-19. Only in-frame clones appear in the TCRdb table, and some are missing; sequencing was by immunoSEQ multiplex PCR. This sample yields some 300,000 clones, of which 85% to 90% are seen a single time; under 1.1% belongs to the top ten. Material: peripheral blood. These receptors came from a woman aged 40 to 50 with COVID-19, enrolled during active disease. Each CDR3 is given with its conserved first and last residue. The D gene is left open where the match is weak. Size is omitted from some rows. Given values are once, few, many or a class for expanded clones.

size: .
length: 14
J: TRBJ1-3
D: TRBD1
V: TRBV5-1
DNA: TGCGCCAGCAGCCTCAGGGGGCTTGGAAACACCATATATTTT
CDR3: CASSLRGLGNTIYF

size: .
length: 15
J: TRBJ2-1
D: TRBD2
V: TRBV5-1
DNA: TGCGCCAGCAGCCCGACTAGCGGGGCCAACAATGAGCAGTTCTTC
CDR3: CASSPTSGANNEQFF

size: .
length: 15
J: TRBJ1-1
D: .
V: TRBV21-1
DNA: TGTGCCAGCAGCAAACGAAGGTCCGGGGGGCCGTCGGCTTTCTTT
CDR3: CASSKRRSGGPSAFF

size: .
length: 14
J: TRBJ2-1
D: .
V: TRBV18
DNA: TGTGCCAGCTCACCACGGACAAACGACAATGAGCAGTTCTTC
CDR3: CASSPRTNDNEQFF

size: .
length: 16
J: TRBJ2-3
D: TRBD2
V: TRBV7-6
DNA: TGTGCCAGCAGCCCCGCCCGGGGGGGGGTGGCAGATACGCAGTATTTT
CDR3: CASSPARGGVADTQYF

size: .
length: 13
J: TRBJ2-7
D: .
V: TRBV5-6
DNA: TGTGCCAGCAGCTTGGCCCTAAACTACGAGCAGTACTTC
CDR3: CASSLALNYEQYF

size: .
length: 14
J: TRBJ2-5
D: .
V: TRBV5-6
DNA: TGTGCCAGCAGCCAAAGACACCTCCAAGAGACCCAGTACTTC
CDR3: CASSQRHLQETQYF

size: .
length: 13
J: TRBJ1-4
D: .
V: TRBV18
DNA: TGTGCCAGCTCACCTCCGGGACTTGAAAAACTGTTTTTT
CDR3: CASSPPGLEKLFF

size: .
length: 14
J: TRBJ1-3
D: .
V: TRBV5-4
DNA: TGTGCCAGCAGCTTGGGACAGGCACGGAACACCATATATTTT
CDR3: CASSLGQARNTIYF

size: .
length: 14
J: TRBJ2-3
D: .
V: TRBV7-3
DNA: TGTGCCAGCAGCTTAAACCCAGTCACAGATACGCAGTATTTT
CDR3: CASSLNPVTDTQYF

size: .
length: 15
J: TRBJ1-1
D: TRBD1
V: TRBV2
DNA: TGTGCCGGTACCGGGACAGGGGGGACTGACACTGAAGCTTTCTTT
CDR3: CAGTGTGGTDTEAFF

size: .
length: 16
J: TRBJ1-4
D: .
V: TRBV5-5
DNA: TGTGCCAGCACCGATTTCGGACGGGGGTCTAATGAAAAACTGTTTTTT
CDR3: CASTDFGRGSNEKLFF

size: .
length: 12
J: TRBJ1-2
D: .
V: TRBV6-2/TRBV6-3
DNA: TGTGCCAGCAGCAGACAGGAGGATGGCTACACCTTC
CDR3: CASSRQEDGYTF

size: .
length: 13
J: TRBJ2-1
D: .
V: TRBV5-1
DNA: TGCGCCAGTCATATGGGGCCAGCCAATGAGCAGTTCTTC
CDR3: CASHMGPANEQFF

size: few
length: 14
J: TRBJ1-2
D: TRBD1
V: TRBV5-1
DNA: TGCGCCAGCAGCCTTGACAGGGGGAACTATGGCTACACCTTC
CDR3: CASSLDRGNYGYTF

size: .
length: 16
J: TRBJ2-3
D: .
V: TRBV27
DNA: TGTGCCAGCAGCCGTGTGGTGTACGGTAGCACAGATACGCAGTATTTT
CDR3: CASSRVVYGSTDTQYF

size: .
length: 12
J: TRBJ1-1
D: .
V: TRBV12-3/TRBV12-4
DNA: TGTGCCAGCAGTTTTTTCACGGAGAAGGCTTTCTTT
CDR3: CASSFFTEKAFF

size: .
length: 18
J: TRBJ2-1
D: TRBD2
V: TRBV3-1/TRBV3-2
DNA: TGTGCCAGCAGCCAAGTCGGGAGCGGGGGGCCTCCCGGCAATGAGCAGTTCTTC
CDR3: CASSQVGSGGPPGNEQFF

size: .
length: 14
J: TRBJ2-1
D: TRBD1
V: TRBV7-9
DNA: TGTGCCAGCAGGTCGGGACAGGACCACAATGAGCAGTTCTTC
CDR3: CASRSGQDHNEQFF

size: .
length: 13
J: TRBJ2-1
D: .
V: TRBV25-1
DNA: TGTGCCAGCAGTGAATATATATACGGTGAGCAGTTCTTC
CDR3: CASSEYIYGEQFF

size: .
length: 14
J: TRBJ2-1
D: TRBD2
V: TRBV5-1
DNA: TGCGCCAGCAGCTTGGAAGGCGGGAGGGATGAGCAGTTCTTC
CDR3: CASSLEGGRDEQFF

size: .
length: 16
J: TRBJ1-3
D: .
V: TRBV3-1/TRBV3-2
DNA: TGTGCCAGCAGCCACCCTCGCGCGGTACTTGGAAACACCATATATTTT
CDR3: CASSHPRAVLGNTIYF

size: .
length: 13
J: TRBJ1-2
D: .
V: TRBV2
DNA: TGTGCCAGCAGTGTTTGGAGTGAAGTAGGCTACACCTTC
CDR3: CASSVWSEVGYTF

size: .
length: 18
J: TRBJ2-1
D: TRBD2
V: TRBV28
DNA: TGTGCCAGCAGTTTATTCACTAGCGGGGGGGTTTCCTACAATGAGCAGTTCTTC
CDR3: CASSLFTSGGVSYNEQFF